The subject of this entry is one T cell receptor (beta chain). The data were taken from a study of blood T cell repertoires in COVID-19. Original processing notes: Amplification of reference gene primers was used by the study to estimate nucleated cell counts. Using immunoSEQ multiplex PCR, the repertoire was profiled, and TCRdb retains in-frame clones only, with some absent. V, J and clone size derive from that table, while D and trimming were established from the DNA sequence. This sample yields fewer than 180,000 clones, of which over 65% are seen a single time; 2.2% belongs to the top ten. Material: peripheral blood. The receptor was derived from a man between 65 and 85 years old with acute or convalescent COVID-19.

CDR3 bases: TGTGCCAGCAGCTTAAAGGGGCGGGGGGTCTACAATGAGCAGTTCTTC. It yields the protein CASSLKGRGVYNEQFF. The rearrangement links TRBV7-2 to TRBJ2-1; 8 bases match TRBD2. Germline CDR1 SGHTA, CDR2 FQGNSA. The CDR3 has 16 amino acids. The J segment lost 3 bases and the V segment lost 2 bases, leaving 6 bases of the junction unmatched.